This note documents a single T cell receptor beta chain sequence. This clonotype was detected only a few times. This clone's antigen is unknown. No base qualities exist here, and no much larger clone lies one base off it. CDR1 SGHTA and CDR2 FQGNSA were looked up in the germline V gene. The CDR3 goes from the cysteine to the phenylalanine over 12 residues. Just CDR3 DNA is preserved here, 36 bases in frame from base 1. The junction shows trimming of 7 bases on V and 5 bases on J, and the gene matches do not reach 4 bases of it. The library was obtained by RT-PCR. The instrument given in TCRdb is Illumina HiSeq 2500. In-frame beta chains were kept once TCRdb had trimmed the public reads at Q25 with fastp and called clones with MiXCR. Each CDR3 protein gets just one entry, which takes the most common genes and DNA from the rows behind it. Here the sample has about 570,000 distinct CDR3 sequences; 10% to 12% occur a single time. The ten most abundant clones make up approximately 11% of the sample.

This entry belongs to a study of response to subunit inactivated influenza vaccine (dated by TCRdb to about 2018). Regarding the complete study: The study used deep quantitative T cell receptor repertoire profiling to track responses to a trivalent subunit inactivated influenza vaccine.

What the authors observed across the whole study: The authors proposed that each seasonal influenza vaccination may bring in only a limited number of new T cells.

The sample also formed part of further work on T cells expressing NK-cell markers. From that second study: TCR beta cDNA libraries were made by 5'RACE template switching that added a universal primer site and unique molecular identifiers. In sorted CD3+CD56+NKG2C+, CD3+CD56+NKG2C- and CD3+CD56-NKG2C+ T-cell subsets from several donors, TCR beta-chain repertoires were profiled. Among the eight sequenced donors, seven were HCMV-seropositive and one was HCMV-seronegative. To restrict sorting to alphabetaTCR-expressing T cells, an anti-gammadeltaTCR antibody was added in several experiments. In a handful of donors, the dominant CD3+CD56+NKG2C+ clonotypes were among the top 10 CD8+ clonotypes and accounted for about 1.0-7.5% of CD8+ T cells. Those dominant clonotypes were again the most abundant among CD3+CD56-NKG2C+ cells in a few donors, at roughly 28.3-65%. Whether the expanded NKG2C-expressing T cell clones were specific for HCMV antigens remained unclear. Randomly selected healthy volunteers, three men and five women, were used as the eight sequenced donors. HCMV-specific IgG was detected in serum with a commercial ELISA kit to determine HCMV serostatus. Peripheral blood mononuclear cells were isolated from blood by Ficoll density gradient centrifugation. For over five donors, bulk peripheral blood T-cell repertoires were additionally sequenced from unsorted PBMC. Synthesis of cDNA was primed from the TCR beta constant segment and was followed by two consecutive PCR amplification steps. Sequencing of the libraries produced 2 x 150 bp reads on Illumina HiSeq 2000/2500, MiSeq or NextSeq. Reads were demultiplexed and grouped by UMI with MIGEC, and clonotypes were assembled and quantified with MiTCR. Only TCR cDNA sequences supported by at least two reads were kept to exclude erroneous sequences. Downstream repertoire analysis used the tcR package, and clonotypes were matched across fractions by CDR3 nucleotide sequence plus V segment. VDJmatch was used to annotate antigen specificity against VDJdb, with one amino acid substitution in CDR3 permitted.

This receptor was obtained from a man aged 45-65 years who received an inactivated influenza vaccine. Donor details come from another sample of the same person, matched by shared clones. The rearranged chain carries TRBV7-2 and TRBJ2-7, with TRBD2 matching 8 junction bases. The sequences come from PBMCs from blood, collected on the day of vaccination. The CDR3 region has the sequence CASNLGGDEQYF. At the DNA level, the sequence is TGTGCCAGCAACCTCGGGGGGGACGAGCAGTACTTC.